This TCR beta chain was identified during a study of PD-1 blockade in classical Hodgkin lymphoma (TCRdb year 2020). General notes on the study: Nivolumab dosing was 3 mg/kg intravenously every 2 weeks, continuing until either disease progression or unacceptable toxicity. To define a peripheral blood immune signature of response to PD-1 blockade in classical Hodgkin lymphoma, the study combined TCR beta sequencing with CyTOF.

What the authors observed across the whole study: Baseline TCR diversity was reported to be lower in newly diagnosed patients than in healthy donors and to be lower still in relapsed/refractory patients. Lower diversity was observed in patients in whom nivolumab was started less than 1 year after ASCT, and these patients were excluded from later analyses so that confounding by immune reconstitution would be avoided. Trial patients achieving complete response had baseline diversity similar to newly diagnosed patients, whereas partial responders and progressors had significantly lower diversity. CD4+ but not CD8+ TCR diversity rose significantly by C4D1 (p=0.0027 vs p=0.16), most apparent in complete responders (p=0.02). The study covered only a single clinical trial cohort, and the causes of the repertoire differences, possibly disease activity or prior therapy, were still not defined.

Sample time point, as interpreted from the label and publication: cycle 1 day 1 (C1D1), immediately before nivolumab initiation. Every trial patient had relapsed following autologous stem cell transplantation, and prior brentuximab vedotin exposure was what differed among cohorts A, B and C. CD4+ T cells were purified from thawed PBMCs by magnetic negative selection with a Miltenyi CD4+ T cell isolation kit. The trial cohort comprised some 60 patients with relapsed/refractory classical Hodgkin lymphoma whose best overall responses were complete response, partial response or progressive disease. Single-agent nivolumab was administered to trial patients in the multi-cohort phase II CheckMate 205 trial. An independent review committee assessed best overall response using the 2007 International Working Group response criteria. Trial PBMCs were collected just before the start of nivolumab (C1D1) and during therapy at cycle 2 day 1 and cycle 4 day 1. Peripheral blood was collected in 8 mL Vacutainer Cell Preparation Tubes, from which PBMCs were isolated by centrifugation and then cryopreserved. Purified CD4+ and CD8+ fractions were generated only in cases for which an additional PBMC sample was available. Magnetically labelled cells were depleted on LS columns in a quadroMACS separator, and the flow-through was collected as the purified fraction.

CDR1 and CDR2 are read off the germline V gene as SGHDT and YYEEEE. From the cysteine up to the phenylalanine, the CDR3 has a length of 12 residues. The only DNA kept is the CDR3, 36 bases in frame from the first base. At the junction V is shortened by 7 bases and J by 5 bases; bases outside the gene matches: 1. Turning to this clone: Its antigen has not been determined. No base qualities exist here, and no much larger clone lies one base off it.

Genomic DNA was extracted with the Qiagen DNeasy kit from unsorted PBMCs and from negatively selected CD4+ and CD8+ fractions. Amplification of TCR beta CDR3 regions was done by immunoSEQ multiplex PCR with primers that anneal to V and J segments. A synthetic immune receptor repertoire was used to minimize amplification bias, and any remaining bias was removed computationally after sequencing. In the source study's methods: Custom Python scripts were used to quantify repertoire diversity as the Shannon entropy index. Unsorted, CD4+ and CD8+ repertoires were analyzed separately, except for combined analyses in which CD4+ and CD8+ sequences were merged in silico. A clone was considered expanded if an increase in frequency of at least 2-fold after treatment relative to C1D1 was found, and a pseudocount of 0.5 was applied to clones undetected at baseline. Clones with 0 or 1 copy at C1D1 were defined as singleton clones, while clones with 2 or more copies were defined as non-singleton clones. Clones expanded in unsorted samples were labelled as CD4+, CD8+ or unknown by matching protein sequences in sorted samples from the same patient. Wilcoxon tests on paired samples were used to test changes in diversity from C1D1 to C4D1. As stored in TCRdb, this immuneACCESS dataset retains in-frame rearrangements with V and J assigned. A fraction of the clones does not appear; measured against another copy, unresolved V genes explain less than half of the discrepancy, and the remainder lacks a known reason. The V and J calls and the clone size are those of that table, but D and trimming were determined from the DNA. For this sample there are 30,000 or so clones; about 85% appear just once. The ten largest clones add up to about 2.6% of the sample.

This TCR derives from a human donor with classical Hodgkin lymphoma. The material was CD4+ T cells from blood, obtained at baseline. The chain links TRBV5-6 with TRBJ2-2, with 8 bases matching TRBD1. The nucleotide sequence reads TGTGCCAGCGACAGGGGAACCGGGGAGCTGTTTTTT. Its amino acids are CASDRGTGELFF.